At least ten counts were recorded for the clone carrying this TCR beta chain. Its cognate antigen is unknown. Amplified TCR beta CDR3 regions derived from RNA transcripts. The HTBI primer set drove a first-round RT-PCR of the TCR CDR3. In TCRdb, the multiplex PCR reads were re-called with MiXCR into one record per CDR3 protein. Among more than 350,000 distinct CDR3 sequences listed, about 15% were seen once. This sample was taken from a study of T cells in Graves' hyperthyroidism and ophthalmopathy. Study-level findings and limits: Prediction of ophthalmopathy progression came a median approximately 6.5 months pre-onset.

Any patient presenting with uncontrolled infection, other autoimmune disease, pregnancy or lactation was left out. Fresh peripheral blood, 10 ml, yielded the PBMCs. The sequence came from a woman aged 55-75 years with Graves' ophthalmopathy. Material: blood.

The CDR3 sequence is CASSLGVGTAGGEQYF. The CDR3 DNA reads TGTGCCAGCAGCTTAGGAGTCGGGACAGCCGGGGGGGAGCAGTACTTC. This rearrangement joins TRBV7-8 to TRBJ2-7, with D perhaps assigned TRBD1 or TRBD2 (7 bases each). The CDR3 contains 16 residues. CDR1 SGHVS and CDR2 FQNEAQ come from the germline V gene. Trimming left V 1 base short and J 7 bases short, with 20 bases between.